The 28 T cell receptor beta chains below all came from one sample that was sequenced in a study of T cells after posttransplantation cyclophosphamide (dated by TCRdb to about 2016). Viable CD3+CD4+ or CD3+CD8+ cells that were CCR7+CD45RA+CD45RO-CD95-CD27+CD28+ were classified as naive T cells. Library generation was performed with the immunoSEQ multiplex PCR assay. TCRdb re-hosts the immuneACCESS table, in-frame sequences only. Its copies lack some clones; in the studies checked, an unresolved V gene accounts for under half of them, and the cause for the rest is not known. The sample table contains about 30,000 clones; only one count was recorded for 90% to 95% of them. The top ten constitute around 0.1% of the sample. The sequencing sample was made of naive CD4+ T cells sorted from blood. These receptors came from a man younger than 45 in good health and a related stem cell transplant donor.

This clone has just a few counts. The chain uses TRBV5-5 and TRBJ1-4; the match to TRBD1 covers 11 bases. This CDR3 comprises 14 residues. The V gene's germline CDR1 is SGHKS and CDR2 YYEKEE (reference sequence). The J segment lost 8 bases and the V segment lost 3 bases, leaving 3 bases of the junction unmatched. This CDR3 reads CASSSGTGGEKLFF. The CDR3 DNA reads as TGTGCCAGCAGCTCCGGGACAGGGGGGGAAAAACTGTTTTTT.

The V gene is TRBV7-3, the J gene TRBJ2-7, with 7 bases matching TRBD1. J lost 6 bases, V lost 2 bases, and 4 bases had no gene match. The CDR3 is 13 amino acids. CDR1 and CDR2 from the germline V gene are SGHTA and FQGTGA. The CDR3 loop reads CASSLGRDSEQYF. Written as DNA, the CDR3 is TGTGCCAGCAGCTTAGGCCGGGACAGCGAGCAGTACTTC.

The chain recombines TRBV9 with TRBJ2-1; 8 bases align to TRBD1. With 0 bases clipped from V and 2 bases from J, the junction kept 1 base outside the gene matches. Germline CDR1 is SGDLS and CDR2 is YYNGEE. CDR3 length: 15 residues. CDR3 in amino acids: CASSVDRGAYNEQFF. For the CDR3, the DNA is TGTGCCAGCAGCGTAGACAGGGGGGCCTACAATGAGCAGTTCTTC.

In DNA form, the CDR3 reads TGTGCCAGCAGCTGGGGACAGCTGAACACTGAAGCTTTCTTT. Protein: CASSWGQLNTEAFF. The rearrangement uses TRBV5-4 and TRBJ1-1, with TRBD1 matching over 7 bases. This CDR3 contains 14 residues. Germline CDR1 SGHNT, CDR2 YYREEE (reference sequence). Unmatched junction bases numbered 2, after V lost 3 bases and J lost 0 bases.

The gene calls are TRBV6-1 and TRBJ2-1; possible D gene TRBD1, 6 bases. Germline V lookup: CDR1 MNHNS, CDR2 SASEGT. Trimming stripped 1 base from V and 8 bases from J, with 18 bases between. This CDR3 region has 16 residues. CDR3 amino acids: CASSEVFGQGTHEQFF. The CDR3 region has the DNA TGTGCCAGCAGTGAAGTTTTCGGGCAGGGGACCCATGAGCAGTTCTTC.

This clone has only one observation. This sequence joins TRBV18 and TRBJ2-7; no definite D call. Deletions cut 3 bases from V and 6 bases from J, with 12 bases between. Per the germline V gene, CDR1 is KGHSH and CDR2 is LQKENI. This CDR3 contains 13 residues. CDR3 coding DNA: TGTGCCAGCTCACCTTCCGGGTCGGGCGAGCAGTACTTC. Translated: CASSPSGSGEQYF.

This chain uses TRBV4-3 with TRBJ1-3, with D perhaps TRBD1 (6 bases). The V gene's germline CDR1 is LGHNA and CDR2 YSLEER. V was pared by 0 bases and J by 0 bases, with 9 bases between. The CDR3 covers 16 residues. As DNA, the CDR3 is TGCGCCAGCAGCCAAGACTGGACAGCCTCTGGAAACACCATATATTTT. Residues: CASSQDWTASGNTIYF.

This sequence joins TRBV9 and TRBJ2-7; maybe TRBD1 (6 bases). The V gene lost 4 bases and the J gene lost 5 bases, with 16 bases spanning the gap. Germline V CDR1 and CDR2: SGDLS, YYNGEE. The CDR3 runs to 14 residues. The CDR3 DNA sequence: TGTGCCAGCAGCTATACAGGGAAATCGGACGAGCAGTACTTC. Protein product: CASSYTGKSDEQYF.

This clone has only one observation. The CDR3 spells CASSPLPNTEAFF. CDR3 nucleotide sequence: TGTGCCAGCAGCCCCCTACCGAACACTGAAGCTTTCTTT. This chain connects TRBV11-2 to TRBJ1-1; no clear D. V lost 5 bases and J lost 1, with 8 bases in between. Germline V gene lookup returns CDR1 SGHAT and CDR2 FQNNGV. The CDR3 contains 13 residues.

V gene TRBV6-1 combines with J gene TRBJ1-3; D may be TRBD1 (5 bases). The CDR3 is 14 residues long. CDR1 and CDR2 (germline): MNHNS, SASEGT. The V gene lost 9 bases and the J gene lost 0 bases, with 12 bases spanning the gap. For the CDR3, the DNA is TGTGCCAGTCTCAGGGATGTCTCTGGAAACACCATATATTTT. It codes for CASLRDVSGNTIYF.

This clone came up once. V is TRBV6-5 and J is TRBJ1-6; the match to TRBD1 covers 11 bases. The CDR3 runs 15 residues. Germline CDR1 MNHEY, CDR2 SVGAGI. The V gene end was trimmed by 5 bases and the J gene end by 5 bases; junction bases not matched to a gene: 2. CDR3 in DNA: TGTGCCAGCAGTCGGACAGGGGGCAATAATTCACCCCTCCACTTT. It is translated as CASSRTGGNNSPLHF.

The chain employs TRBV11-1 and TRBJ2-5; a weak D match, TRBD2 (5 bases). Trimming removed 2 bases from V and 1 base from J, with 8 bases in between. There are 14 residues in the CDR3. The V gene's germline CDR1 is SGHAT and CDR2 FQDESV (reference sequence). CDR3 residues: CASSLHGIQETQYF. The CDR3 coding sequence is TGTGCCAGCAGCTTACACGGGATCCAAGAGACCCAGTACTTC.

This rearrangement joins TRBV29-1 to TRBJ2-5; 9 bases are shared with TRBD2. V shed 5 bases, J shed 6 bases, and the junction held 10 bases outside the gene matches. CDR3 size: 14 residues. Germline V gives CDR1 SQVTM, CDR2 ANQGSEA. The CDR3 DNA is TGCAGCGTTCCCAACCCGGGACTAGCAAAGACCCAGTACTTC. This encodes CSVPNPGLAKTQYF.

The genes are TRBV5-4 and TRBJ1-2; no firm D call. The CDR3 loop spans 13 amino acids. CDR1 SGHNT and CDR2 YYREEE come from the germline V gene (reference sequence). The germline V and J ends were trimmed by 5 bases and 1 base, with 9 bases remaining between them. CDR3 sequence: CASRGVLNYGYTF. The CDR3 coding sequence is TGTGCCAGCAGAGGAGTACTTAACTATGGCTACACCTTC.

This rearrangement joins TRBV4-2 to TRBJ2-3; 12 bases fit TRBD2. Germline V gene data show CDR1 as LGHNA and CDR2 as YNFKEQ. The CDR3 covers 15 residues. V shed 2 bases and J 6 bases; nucleotides not matched to a gene: 3. For the CDR3, the DNA is TGTGCCAGCAGCCAACCTAGCGGGGGGGCGGATACGCAGTATTTT. Encoded protein: CASSQPSGGADTQYF.

The CDR3 DNA reads as TGTGCCAGCGGGAGAACAGGGGCGAACACTGAAGCTTTCTTT. Residues: CASGRTGANTEAFF. The rearrangement uses TRBV27 and TRBJ1-1, with 7 bases lining up with TRBD1. The CDR3 runs 14 residues. The J segment lost 1 base and the V segment lost 8 bases, leaving 7 bases of the junction unmatched. Germline CDR1 and CDR2: MNHEY and SMNVEV (reference sequence).

The CDR3 here is CASSGGYTDTQYF. The DNA of the CDR3 is TGCGCCAGCAGCGGCGGTTACACAGATACGCAGTATTTT. The V call is TRBV5-1, the J call TRBJ2-3; unclear D gene. CDR1 is SGHRS, CDR2 YFSETQ, per germline. This CDR3 has 13 residues. Trimming stripped 4 bases from V and 2 bases from J, with 8 bases between.

The V call is TRBV2, the J call TRBJ2-3; a possible D gene is TRBD1 (5 bases). The V end was cut by 3 bases, the J end by 2 bases, with 12 bases between. Germline CDR1 and CDR2: SNHLY and FYNNEI. The CDR3 is made up of 15 amino acids. The CDR3 DNA reads TGTGCCAGCAGTGATACAGGCGCCCTCACAGATACGCAGTATTTT. Its translation: CASSDTGALTDTQYF.

The CDR3 loop is CASKLSGGTGGSSGANVLTF. In DNA, the CDR3 is TGTGCCAGCAAATTAAGTGGTGGGACAGGGGGTTCCTCTGGGGCCAACGTCCTGACTTTC. The chain employs TRBV28 and TRBJ2-6, with TRBD1 matching over 11 bases. Germline V gene sequence: CDR1 MDHEN, CDR2 SYDVKM. With 7 bases clipped from V and 0 bases from J, the junction kept 14 bases outside the gene matches. This CDR3 region has 20 residues.

This chain uses TRBV9 with TRBJ2-2; D call uncertain. V was cut by 6 bases and J by 2 bases, with 8 bases left in between. The CDR3 covers 13 residues. CDR1 is SGDLS and CDR2 is YYNGEE in the germline V gene. The CDR3 protein is CASNPGNTGELFF. CDR3 DNA sequence: TGTGCCAGCAATCCGGGTAACACCGGGGAGCTGTTTTTT.

This chain uses TRBV5-1 with TRBJ2-3; D possibly corresponds to TRBD1 (8 bases). Trimming stripped 3 bases from V and 4 bases from J, with 15 bases between. Germline CDR1 SGHRS, CDR2 YFSETQ. This CDR3 contains 15 residues. The CDR3 spells CASSSDRAGADTQYF. The CDR3 DNA is TGCGCCAGCAGCTCGGACAGGGCGGGGGCAGATACGCAGTATTTT.

The rearrangement links TRBV6-5 to TRBJ2-7; a possible D gene is TRBD2 (6 bases). This CDR3 comprises 12 residues. With 5 bases removed from V and 7 bases from J, the gap between germline ends came to 12 bases. Germline CDR1 and CDR2: MNHEY and SVGAGI. CDR3 DNA: TGTGCCAGCAGTCCAACCGGGGGAGAGCAGTACTTC. It specifies CASSPTGGEQYF.

This rearrangement joins TRBV19 to TRBJ1-2; D might be TRBD1 (6 bases). CDR1 LNHDA and CDR2 SQIVND come from the germline V gene (reference sequence). This CDR3 region has 16 residues. The germline V and J ends were trimmed by 5 bases and 2 bases, with 18 bases remaining between them. The CDR3 loop is CASSPQGRGSNYGYTF. The CDR3, as DNA: TGTGCCAGTAGTCCGCAGGGCAGGGGTTCGAACTATGGCTACACCTTC.

With respect to this clone: Relative to the germline gene, one junction end is altered; a read error may explain this. The rearrangement joins TRBV29-1 to TRBJ2-3, with D possibly being TRBD2 (6 bases). This CDR3 is 12 amino acids long. Germline values: CDR1 SQVTM, CDR2 ANQGSEA. The CDR3, as DNA: TGCAGCGTTGAAGATGCCGGCGGGGCGTCTATTTTT. As protein: CSVEDAGGASIF.

This chain joins TRBV5-4 and TRBJ2-1; 13 nucleotides line up with TRBD2. V lost 0 bases and J lost 4; bases outside the gene matches: 1. Germline loops: CDR1 SGHNT, CDR2 YYREEE (reference sequence). The CDR3 has 16 amino acids. The CDR3 coding sequence is TGTGCCAGCAGCTTGGGGACTAGCGGGGGATACAATGAGCAGTTCTTC. This gives the protein CASSLGTSGGYNEQFF.

The chain couples TRBV19 to TRBJ2-5; 7 nucleotides line up with TRBD1. The J call may be faulty, since TRBJ2-7 better matches the DNA end. Germline V gene data show CDR1 as LNHDA and CDR2 as SQIVND (reference sequence). The CDR3 sequence is 16 residues long. CDR3: CASSMPGQASSYEQYF. CDR3 sequence (DNA): TGTGCCAGTAGTATGCCAGGACAGGCCAGCTCCTACGAGCAGTACTTC.

The chain is built from TRBV5-1 and TRBJ2-3; no clear D gene. V shed 0 bases and J shed 1 base, with 9 bases lying between them. CDR1 is SGHRS and CDR2 is YFSETQ in the germline V gene. CDR3 size: 15 residues. This CDR3 is CASSLDGVRTDTQYF. The CDR3 DNA is TGCGCCAGCAGCTTGGACGGAGTGCGCACAGATACGCAGTATTTT.

The chain employs TRBV19 and TRBJ2-2, with D unclear. The V gene's germline CDR1 is LNHDA and CDR2 SQIVND (reference sequence). Trimming removed 2 bases from V and 4 bases from J, with 8 bases in between. CDR3 length: 14 amino acids. CDR3 nucleotide sequence: TGTGCCAGTAGTATACTAGGCTCCACCGGGGAGCTGTTTTTT. Protein product: CASSILGSTGELFF.